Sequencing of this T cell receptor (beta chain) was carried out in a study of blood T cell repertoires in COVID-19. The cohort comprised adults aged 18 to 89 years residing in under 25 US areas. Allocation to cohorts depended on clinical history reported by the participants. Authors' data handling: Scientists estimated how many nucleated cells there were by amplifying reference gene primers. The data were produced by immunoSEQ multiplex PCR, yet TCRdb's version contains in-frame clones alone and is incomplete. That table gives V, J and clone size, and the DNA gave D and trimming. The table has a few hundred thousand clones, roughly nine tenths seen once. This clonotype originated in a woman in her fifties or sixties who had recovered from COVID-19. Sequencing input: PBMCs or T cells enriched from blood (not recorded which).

The CDR3 DNA follows: TGTGCCAGCAGCCCTTCCTACCTCACTAATGAAAAACTGTTTTTT. Protein: CASSPSYLTNEKLFF. This chain uses TRBV11-2 with TRBJ1-4; D is ambiguous. Germline CDR1 reads SGHAT; CDR2 reads FQNNGV. V was trimmed by 5 bases and J by 2 bases, leaving 12 bases between them. The CDR3 sequence is 15 residues long.